These T cell receptor beta chains were read from a single sample in a study of CD8 T cells in Susac syndrome. TCRdb processed the immunoSEQ multiplex PCR reads anew with MiXCR; each CDR3 protein has one entry. Among about 300,000 distinct CDR3 sequences listed, around 91% were seen once. Sequenced material: CD8+ T cells from PBMCs. The receptors derive from a human donor with multiple sclerosis. CDR3s include the opening cysteine and the closing phenylalanine or tryptophan. Fields, in order: V gene, J gene, CDR3 protein.

TRBV12-3/TRBV12-4	TRBJ2-7	CACAGGPWPSSYEQYF
TRBV19	TRBJ2-1	CASSIGVGLRNEQFF
TRBV6-5	TRBJ1-1	CASSYSDRWIAFF
TRBV28	TRBJ2-1	CASIAVAGYNEQFF
TRBV19	TRBJ2-1	CASTQGAYNEQFF
TRBV7-9	TRBJ2-7	CASSDPLRHEQYF
TRBV5-1	TRBJ2-1	CASNREGSYNEQFF
TRBV28	TRBJ1-5	CASRIGGGFQPQHF
TRBV2	TRBJ1-1	CASSGEFANTEAFF
TRBV6-2/TRBV6-3	TRBJ2-7	CASSFGGVTYEQYF
TRBV3-1	TRBJ1-1	CASSQDSKECVAFF
TRBV9	TRBJ2-1	CASTLYSGGLYNEQFF
TRBV4-1	TRBJ2-1	CASSQSSGGSYNEQFF
TRBV12-3/TRBV12-4	TRBJ2-3	CASYSPGTDTDTQYF
TRBV28	TRBJ1-1	CASSPVRGTEAFF
TRBV27	TRBJ1-2	CASSPGGQHYGYTF
TRBV28	TRBJ1-5	CATDPDSLNQPQHF
TRBV20-1	TRBJ2-1	CSASWLRYKEQFF
TRBV6-1	TRBJ2-5	CASSYSPDYQETQYF
TRBV11-1	TRBJ2-1	CASSGGRTSGLISSYNEQFF
TRBV7-2	TRBJ2-7	CASSPLMGQGPYEQYF
TRBV12-3/TRBV12-4	TRBJ2-3	CASTLLAGDGTDTQYF
TRBV14	TRBJ2-3	CASSQWVTDTQYF
TRBV27	TRBJ2-7	CASSTSWEQYF
TRBV28	TRBJ2-7	CASSLYRASYEQYF
TRBV9	TRBJ1-1	CASSVGTNTEAFF
TRBV2	TRBJ1-5	CASSSPDRIGGDQPQHF
TRBV6-2/TRBV6-3	TRBJ1-2	CASSYSNPVFYGYTF
TRBV9	TRBJ2-3	CASKGREGPPDTQYF
TRBV27	TRBJ2-1	CASLGTGLWNEQFF